A single sample is the source of the 16 T cell receptor beta chains below, sequenced in a study of cytomegalovirus exposure and HLA in healthy donors. PCR primers comprised 60 Vbeta and 13 Jbeta primers. Sequenced by immunoSEQ multiplex PCR; TCRdb stores in-frame clones only, minus some. The sample carries about 130,000 clones, 72% recorded once. The sequenced sample consisted of PBMCs. Source of these receptors: a man aged 25-40 years in good health and CMV-seronegative.

This clone has only a few counts. The rearrangement uses TRBV28 and TRBJ1-2, with 9 positions matching TRBD1. The CDR3 is 13 residues long. With V trimmed by 6 bases and J by 8 bases, 7 bases remained unmatched. Per the germline V gene, CDR1 is MDHEN and CDR2 is SYDVKM. DNA of the CDR3: TGTGCCAGCAGGGCCTGGGACAGGGAAGGCTACACCTTC. This codes for CASRAWDREGYTF.

This chain uses TRBV7-9 with TRBJ1-1, with D uncertain. Looked up from germline, CDR1 is SEHNR and CDR2 is FQNEAQ (reference sequence). Trimming took 5 bases from V and 0 from J, leaving 7 bases between them. This CDR3 region has 13 residues. The CDR3 here is CASSRTVNTEAFF. CDR3 DNA: TGTGCCAGCAGCCGTACAGTGAACACTGAAGCTTTCTTT.

The chain uses TRBV5-4 and TRBJ1-6, with TRBD1 matching 7 bases. With 5 bases clipped from V and 15 bases from J, the junction kept 8 bases outside the gene matches. Looked up from germline, CDR1 is SGHNT and CDR2 is YYREEE (reference sequence). CDR3 length equals 12 residues. The CDR3 nucleotides are TGTGCCAGCAGGCGGGAGGGGGCCAGCCTCCACTTT. Residues: CASRREGASLHF. Together with reference TRBV5-4 and TRBJ1-6, the CDR3 gives the full variable domain: ETGVTQSPTHLIKTRGQQVTLRCSSQSGHNTVSWYQQALGQGPQFIFQYYREEENGRGNFPPRFSGLQFPNYSSELNVNALELDDSALYLCASRREGASLHFGNGTRLTVT.

The rearrangement links TRBV20-1 to TRBJ2-7; D gene ambiguous. Per germline, CDR1 DFQATT and CDR2 SNEGSKA (reference sequence). The CDR3 is made up of 9 amino acids. V was clipped by 8 bases and J by 9 bases, with 11 bases between them. The CDR3 here is CSYLVGQYF. The DNA for the CDR3 is TGCAGTTACCTGGTCGGGCAGTACTTC.

To note about this clone: The junction does not match germline at one end; this may be a read error. The rearrangement joins TRBV4-1 to TRBJ1-1, with 9 bases that match TRBD1. The germline V gene has CDR1 MGHRA and CDR2 YSYEKL. The CDR3 extends over 14 amino acids. The CDR3 DNA reads as TGCGCCAGCAGCCCCCGGGACAGGGACACTGAAGCTTTTTTT. Protein product: CASSPRDRDTEAFF.

The chain is built from TRBV15 and TRBJ2-7; 9 bases align to TRBD2. The V gene end was trimmed by 0 bases and the J gene end by 3 bases; junction bases not matched to a gene: 9. The CDR3 is 17 residues long. CDR1 is LNHNV, CDR2 YYDKDF, per germline (reference sequence). The CDR3 sequence is CATSRDGGLAINYEQYF. Here the CDR3 DNA reads TGTGCCACCAGCAGAGACGGGGGACTAGCTATAAACTACGAGCAGTACTTC.

This rearrangement joins TRBV5-6 to TRBJ1-3; possible D gene TRBD1, 5 bases. The germline V and J ends were trimmed by 5 bases and 8 bases, with 17 bases remaining between them. Looked up from germline, CDR1 is SGHDT and CDR2 is YYEEEE. The CDR3 runs 14 residues. The chain's CDR3 is CASSQGGALDTIYF. In DNA, the CDR3 is TGTGCCAGCAGTCAGGGAGGGGCGTTGGACACCATATATTTT.

The chain carries TRBV11-2 and TRBJ1-5, with no clear D. The V gene's germline CDR1 is SGHAT and CDR2 FQNNGV. This CDR3 has 14 residues. Trimming pared 0 bases from V and 9 bases from J, leaving 12 bases between. The CDR3 loop is CASSLDAGWGPQHF. The CDR3 coding sequence is TGTGCCAGCAGCTTAGATGCGGGTTGGGGGCCCCAGCATTTT. The complete variable domain, with remaining parts taken from reference TRBV11-2 and TRBJ1-5, reads EAGVAQSPRYKIIEKRQSVAFWCNPISGHATLYWYQQILGQGPKLLIQFQNNGVVDDSQLPKDRFSAERLKGVDSTLKIQPAKLEDSAVYLCASSLDAGWGPQHFGDGTRLSIL.

J is TRBJ1-4 and V is TRBV28, with D possibly matching TRBD1 (5 bases). The length of the CDR3 is 16 residues. Germline-derived CDR1 and CDR2 are MDHEN and SYDVKM. V lost 10 bases and J 4 bases, leaving 22 bases between the germline ends. The CDR3 spells CATLLGRGKGNEKLFF. DNA for the CDR3: TGTGCCACCCTTCTTGGGAGGGGAAAGGGTAATGAAAAACTGTTTTTT. Full variable domain (remainder filled in from reference TRBV28 and TRBJ1-4): DVKVTQSSRYLVKRTGEKVFLECVQDMDHENMFWYRQDPGLGLRLIYFSYDVKMKEKGDIPEGYSVSREKKERFSLILESASTNQTSMYLCATLLGRGKGNEKLFFGSGTQLSVL.

The chain combines TRBV7-3 with TRBJ1-6; 7 nucleotides agree with TRBD1. With V trimmed by 4 bases and J by 8 bases, 5 bases remained unmatched. The CDR3 is made up of 14 amino acids. CDR1 is SGHTA and CDR2 is FQGTGA in the germline V gene. CDR3 sequence: CASSSQGFDSPLHF. CDR3 coding DNA: TGTGCCAGCAGCTCACAGGGGTTCGATTCACCCCTCCACTTT.

CDR3 loop: CASSLAGVRTGGVRFNTGELFF. The DNA of the CDR3 is TGTGCCAGCAGCTTAGCGGGGGTAAGGACAGGGGGGGTTCGTTTTAACACCGGGGAGCTGTTTTTT. V and J are TRBV7-3 and TRBJ2-2, with 10 bases identical to TRBD1. The CDR3 totals 22 residues. Unmatched junction bases numbered 20, after V lost 2 bases and J lost 2 bases. Germline V gene lookup returns CDR1 SGHTA and CDR2 FQGTGA. The entire variable domain, with the rest obtained from reference TRBV7-3 and TRBJ2-2, is as follows: GAGVSQTPSNKVTEKGKYVELRCDPISGHTALYWYRQSLGQGPEFLIYFQGTGAADDSGLPNDRFFAVRPEGSVSTLKIQRTERGDSAVYLCASSLAGVRTGGVRFNTGELFFGEGSRLTVL.

In DNA, the CDR3 is TGTGCCAGCAGTCGCGACACCGGGGAGCTGTTTTTT. The encoded protein is CASSRDTGELFF. The chain employs TRBV7-9 and TRBJ2-2; D unresolved. This CDR3 has 12 residues. V was cut by 6 bases and J by 3 bases, with 5 bases left in between. Looked up from germline, CDR1 is SEHNR and CDR2 is FQNEAQ (reference sequence).

The chain is built from TRBV9 and TRBJ1-1, with a possible D match to TRBD1 (6 bases). Per the germline V gene, CDR1 is SGDLS and CDR2 is YYNGEE. V lost 4 bases and J lost 4, with 17 bases in between. This CDR3 is 15 amino acids long. CDR3 coding DNA: TGTGCCAGCAGCCCGATGGGGGCAAGGGGCACTGAAGCTTTCTTT. Protein sequence: CASSPMGARGTEAFF.

This clone was detected a few times. The junction shows a germline mismatch at one end, possibly a read error. The V call is TRBV7-9, the J call TRBJ2-7, with D possibly matching TRBD1 (5 bases). Germline CDR1 and CDR2: SEHNR and FQNEAQ (reference sequence). The CDR3 covers 14 residues. The CDR3 nucleotides read TGTTCCAGCAGCCGTGCTATAGGGGAATCCGAGCAGTACTTC. It codes for CSSSRAIGESEQYF.

As regards this clone: Other DNA sequences from this sample encode an identical CDR3 as well. The chain recombines TRBV9 with TRBJ1-1, with a weak D call TRBD1 (6 bases). The CDR3 is made up of 12 amino acids. Germline V gives CDR1 SGDLS, CDR2 YYNGEE. The V end was cut by 4 bases, the J end by 7 bases, with 11 bases between. CDR3 DNA: TGTGCCAGCAGCCCCGGGACACTTGAAGCTTTCTTT. The encoded protein is CASSPGTLEAFF.

This chain joins TRBV5-1 and TRBJ2-2, with 7 bases fitting TRBD1. J was trimmed by 5 bases and V by 3 bases; bases with no gene match: 4. Germline values: CDR1 SGHRS, CDR2 YFSETQ. The CDR3 has 14 residues. This chain's CDR3 is CASSSTGETGELFF. Written as DNA, the CDR3 is TGCGCCAGCAGCTCTACAGGGGAAACCGGGGAGCTGTTTTTT.